A single count supports the clone carrying this TCR beta chain. Its antigen is not known. The sample is drawn from a study of T cell clonotyping in hematopoietic cell transplantation. Using immunoSEQ multiplex PCR, the repertoire was profiled, and TCRdb retains in-frame clones only, with some absent. The table records 15,000 to 20,000 clones, approximately 83% of them present only once. CDR1 is SQVTM, CDR2 ANQGSEA, per germline. The V end lost 7 bases, the J end lost 6 bases, and 14 bases lay between the germline ends. There are 12 residues in the CDR3. Whole-study findings and limits: Without cell sorting, CD4 versus CD8 contributions remain unresolved. Pathologically expanded recipient clonotypes increased progressively from day 30 to day 180 as diversity fell. Few recipient clonotypes overlapped donors; over 95% were de novo at given depth. Graft donor and pretransplant recipient Inverse Simpson Index values predicted broader posttransplant TCR diversity.

The chain employs TRBV29-1 and TRBJ2-3; D not certain. The sequence was collected from a woman aged 40 to 50 in good health. Some clones in this sample may be carry-over from other donors' samples. The sample was peripheral blood mononuclear cells. This chain's CDR3 is CSANLGGDTQYF. The CDR3 region has the DNA TGCAGCGCTAATCTCGGTGGGGATACGCAGTATTTT.